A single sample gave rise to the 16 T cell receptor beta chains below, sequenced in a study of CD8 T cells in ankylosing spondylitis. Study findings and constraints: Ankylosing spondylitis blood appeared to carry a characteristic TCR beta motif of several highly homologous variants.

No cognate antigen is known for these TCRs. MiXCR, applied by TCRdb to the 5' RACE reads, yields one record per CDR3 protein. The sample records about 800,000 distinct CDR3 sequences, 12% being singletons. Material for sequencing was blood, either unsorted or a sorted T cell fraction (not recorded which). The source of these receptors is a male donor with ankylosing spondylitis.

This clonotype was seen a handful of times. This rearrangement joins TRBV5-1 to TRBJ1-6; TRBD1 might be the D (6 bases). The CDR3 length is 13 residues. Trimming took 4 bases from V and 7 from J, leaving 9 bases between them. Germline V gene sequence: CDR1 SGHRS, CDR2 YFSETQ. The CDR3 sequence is CASSHGQNSPLHF. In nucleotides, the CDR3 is TGCGCCAGCAGCCATGGACAGAATTCACCCCTCCACTTT.

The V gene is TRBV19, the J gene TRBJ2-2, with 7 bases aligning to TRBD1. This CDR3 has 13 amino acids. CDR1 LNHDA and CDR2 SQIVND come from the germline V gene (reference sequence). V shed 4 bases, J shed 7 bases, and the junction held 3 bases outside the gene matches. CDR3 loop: CASSKWDSGELFF. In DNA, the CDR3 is TGTGCCAGTAGTAAATGGGACAGCGGGGAGCTGTTTTTT.

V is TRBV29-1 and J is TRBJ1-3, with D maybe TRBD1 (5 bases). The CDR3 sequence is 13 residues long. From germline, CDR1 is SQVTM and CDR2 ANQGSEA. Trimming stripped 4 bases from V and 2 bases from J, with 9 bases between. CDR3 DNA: TGCAGCGTTGGGGGGAAAGCTGGAAACACCATATATTTT. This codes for CSVGGKAGNTIYF.

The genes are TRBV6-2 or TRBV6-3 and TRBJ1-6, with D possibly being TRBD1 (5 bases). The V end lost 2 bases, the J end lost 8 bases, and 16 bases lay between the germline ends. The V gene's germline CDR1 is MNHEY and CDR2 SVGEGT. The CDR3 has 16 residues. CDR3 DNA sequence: TGTGCCAGCAGTTACCCGCCGAGGACAATGGATTCACCCCTCCACTTT. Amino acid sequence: CASSYPPRTMDSPLHF.

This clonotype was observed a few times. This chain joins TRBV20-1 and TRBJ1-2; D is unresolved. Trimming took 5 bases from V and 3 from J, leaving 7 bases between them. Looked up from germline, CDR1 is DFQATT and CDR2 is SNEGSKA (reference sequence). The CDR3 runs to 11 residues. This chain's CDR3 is CSAPKDYGYTF. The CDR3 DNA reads TGCAGTGCTCCGAAGGACTATGGCTACACCTTC.

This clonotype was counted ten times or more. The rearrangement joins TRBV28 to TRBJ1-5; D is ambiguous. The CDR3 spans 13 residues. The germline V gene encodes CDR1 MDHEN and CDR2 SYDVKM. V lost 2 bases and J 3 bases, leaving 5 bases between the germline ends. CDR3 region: CASSLDFNQPQHF. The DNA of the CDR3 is TGTGCCAGCAGTTTAGACTTCAATCAGCCCCAGCATTTT.

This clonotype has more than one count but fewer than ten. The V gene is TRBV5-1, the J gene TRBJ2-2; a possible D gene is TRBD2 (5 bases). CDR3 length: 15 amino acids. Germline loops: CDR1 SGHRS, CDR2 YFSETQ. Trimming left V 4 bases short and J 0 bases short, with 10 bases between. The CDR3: CASSPAVPNTGELFF. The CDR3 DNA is TGCGCCAGCAGCCCAGCGGTTCCGAACACCGGGGAGCTGTTTTTT.

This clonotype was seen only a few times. This CDR3 is CSAQKGRDASYEQYF. Written as DNA, the CDR3 is TGCAGTGCCCAAAAGGGCAGGGACGCGTCCTACGAGCAGTACTTC. V gene TRBV20-1 combines with J gene TRBJ2-7; tentatively, D is TRBD1 or TRBD2 (5 bases each). Germline CDR1 reads DFQATT; CDR2 reads SNEGSKA (reference sequence). The CDR3 sequence is 15 residues long. The V and J ends lost 6 bases and 1 base respectively, with 19 bases between them.

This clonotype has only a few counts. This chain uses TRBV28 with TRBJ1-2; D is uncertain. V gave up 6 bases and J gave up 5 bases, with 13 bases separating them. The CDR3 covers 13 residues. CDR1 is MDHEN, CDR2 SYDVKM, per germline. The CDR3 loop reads CASSPKDRYGYTF. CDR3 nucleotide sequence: TGTGCCAGCAGCCCAAAAGACCGGTATGGCTACACCTTC.

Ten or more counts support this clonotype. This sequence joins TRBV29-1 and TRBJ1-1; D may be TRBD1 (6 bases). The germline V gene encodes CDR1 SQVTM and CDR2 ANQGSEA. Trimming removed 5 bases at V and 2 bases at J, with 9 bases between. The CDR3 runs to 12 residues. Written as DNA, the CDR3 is TGCAGCGTTCAACAGGGAAACACTGAAGCTTTCTTT. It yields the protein CSVQQGNTEAFF.

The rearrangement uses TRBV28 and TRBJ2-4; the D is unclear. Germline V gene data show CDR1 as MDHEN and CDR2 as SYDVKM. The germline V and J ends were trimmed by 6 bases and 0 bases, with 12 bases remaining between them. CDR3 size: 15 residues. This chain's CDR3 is CASSPGQVAKNIQYF. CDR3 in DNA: TGTGCCAGCAGCCCTGGGCAAGTAGCCAAAAACATTCAGTACTTC.

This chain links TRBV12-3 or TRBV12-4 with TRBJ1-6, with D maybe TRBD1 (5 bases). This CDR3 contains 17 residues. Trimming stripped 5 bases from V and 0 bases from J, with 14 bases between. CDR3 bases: TGTGCCAGCAGTCTCAGGGCGAGGAGCTCCTATAATTCACCCCTCCACTTT. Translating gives CASSLRARSSYNSPLHF.

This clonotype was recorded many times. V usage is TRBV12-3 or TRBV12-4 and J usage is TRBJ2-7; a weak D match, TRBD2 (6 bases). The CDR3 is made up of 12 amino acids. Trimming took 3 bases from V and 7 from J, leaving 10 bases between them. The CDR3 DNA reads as TGTGCCAGCAGTTTTTGGGGGAGGGAGCAGTACTTC. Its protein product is CASSFWGREQYF.

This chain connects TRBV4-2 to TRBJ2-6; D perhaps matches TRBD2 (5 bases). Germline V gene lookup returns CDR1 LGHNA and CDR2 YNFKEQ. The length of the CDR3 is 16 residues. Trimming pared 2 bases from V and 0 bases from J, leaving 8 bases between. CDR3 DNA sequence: TGTGCCAGCAGCCAATCGGGGAGCTCTGGGGCCAACGTCCTGACTTTC. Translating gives CASSQSGSSGANVLTF.

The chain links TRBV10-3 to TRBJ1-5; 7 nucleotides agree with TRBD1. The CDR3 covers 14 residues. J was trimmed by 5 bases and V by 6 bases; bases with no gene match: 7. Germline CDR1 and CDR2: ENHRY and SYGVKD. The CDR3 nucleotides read TGTGCCATCAGCGAAACAGGGGCCGATCAGCCCCAGCATTTT. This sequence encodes CAISETGADQPQHF.

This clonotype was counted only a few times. The CDR3 reads CASSSRWEQFF. CDR3 nucleotide sequence: TGTGCCAGCAGTTCCCGGTGGGAGCAGTTCTTC. The V call is TRBV12-3 or TRBV12-4, the J call TRBJ2-1; D gene uncertain. Trimming pared 4 bases from V and 10 bases from J, leaving 8 bases between. The CDR3 sequence is 11 residues long.